What follows are 24 T cell receptor beta chains derived from one specimen sequenced in a study of T cell repertoires in cytomegalovirus infection. These receptors have no known antigen. TCRdb re-analysed the reads in MiXCR, keeping a single row per CDR3 protein. The sample carries about 100,000 distinct CDR3 sequences, roughly 39% recorded once. The sequencing here drew on CD8+ T cells from cultured PBMCs, taken from culture after CMV antigen stimulation. The receptors here all came from a human donor in good health (CMV status not recorded). Some clones in this sample may be carry-over from other donors' samples.

The genes are TRBV28 and TRBJ2-7, with D unclear. Germline V lookup: CDR1 MDHEN, CDR2 SYDVKM. Trimming took off 3 bases at V and 3 bases at J, with 6 bases between the two ends. The CDR3 contains 12 residues. The CDR3: CASSFRNYEQYF. The CDR3 coding sequence is TGTGCCAGCAGTTTTCGTAACTACGAGCAGTACTTC.

The chain has TRBV2 and TRBJ1-2; maybe TRBD1 (6 bases). CDR1 and CDR2 (germline): SNHLY, FYNNEI. The CDR3 totals 14 residues. V lost 3 bases to trimming and J lost 4 bases, with 12 bases between them. CDR3 amino acids: CASSDRTEIYGYTF. CDR3 DNA: TGTGCCAGCAGTGATCGGACAGAAATCTATGGCTACACCTTC. Using reference TRBV2 and TRBJ1-2 for the parts outside the CDR3, the full variable domain is EPEVTQTPSHQVTQMGQEVILRCVPISNHLYFYWYRQILGQKVEFLVSFYNNEISEKSEIFDDQFSVERPDGSNFTLKIRSTKLEDSAMYFCASSDRTEIYGYTFGSGTRLTVV.

The chain links TRBV20-1 to TRBJ1-1, with TRBD1 as a possible D gene (5 bases). V lost 0 bases to trimming and J lost 1 base, with 9 bases between them. The CDR3 covers 14 residues. Germline loops: CDR1 DFQATT, CDR2 SNEGSKA (reference sequence). CDR3 DNA sequence: TGCAGTGCTAGAGATGACAGACCGAACACTGAAGCTTTCTTT. Residues: CSARDDRPNTEAFF.

This clonotype was detected ten times or more. This chain uses TRBV6-6 with TRBJ2-1; 10 bases are shared with TRBD2. Germline V gene sequence: CDR1 MNHNY, CDR2 SVGAGI (reference sequence). The CDR3 covers 19 residues. Trimming removed 0 bases from V and 1 base from J; junction bases left unmatched: 9. The CDR3 sequence is CASSYSEASGGQSYNEQFF. CDR3 DNA: TGTGCCAGCAGTTACTCTGAGGCTAGCGGGGGACAATCCTACAATGAGCAGTTCTTC.

This clonotype was seen at least ten times. The rearrangement uses TRBV7-2 and TRBJ1-6; D ambiguous. The ends were cut back, 7 bases at V and 2 bases at J, with 12 bases in the middle. Looked up from germline, CDR1 is SGHTA and CDR2 is FQGNSA. The CDR3 spans 15 residues. The DNA for the CDR3 is TGTGCCAGCAACCTGTCGGGCCCCTATAATTCACCCCTCCACTTT. Translated, it gives CASNLSGPYNSPLHF.

The gene calls are TRBV6-5 and TRBJ2-7, with 7 bases fitting TRBD1. This CDR3 is 14 amino acids long. Trimming took 2 bases from V and 3 from J; bases not matched to a gene: 4. Germline lookup yields CDR1 MNHEY and CDR2 SVGAGI. CDR3 nucleotide sequence: TGTGCCAGCAGTTACGCTGGGACAGACTACGAGCAGTACTTC. Protein: CASSYAGTDYEQYF.

V gene TRBV20-1 combines with J gene TRBJ1-1; D gene uncertain. Deletions cut 1 base from V and 1 base from J, with 7 bases between. In germline, CDR1 is DFQATT, CDR2 SNEGSKA (reference sequence). CDR3 length: 13 residues. The CDR3 DNA is TGCAGTGCTAGAGGGCCACAGAACACTGAAGCTTTCTTT. Its translation: CSARGPQNTEAFF.

The rearrangement links TRBV19 to TRBJ2-1; TRBD2 agrees at 8 bases. The germline CDR1 and CDR2 sequences are LNHDA and SQIVND (reference sequence). The CDR3 length is 17 residues. V shed 3 bases, J shed 0 bases, and the junction held 7 bases outside the gene matches. Written as DNA, the CDR3 is TGTGCCAGTAGTATTTTAGAGCGGGGGCTCTCCTACAATGAGCAGTTCTTC. It encodes CASSILERGLSYNEQFF.

Regarding this clonotype: Just one base apart from a much larger clone, this may be a read error. The chain carries TRBV7-6 and TRBJ2-3; D call uncertain. The CDR3 consists of 14 residues. The ends were cut back, 1 base at V and 2 bases at J, with 7 bases in the middle. Germline V gene sequence: CDR1 SGHVS, CDR2 FNYEAQ. The CDR3 bases are TGTGCCAGCAGCTTAGAGGAAATCACAGATACGCAGTATTTT. Protein: CASSLEEITDTQYF.

The chain carries TRBV7-8 and TRBJ1-4, with D unresolved. The germline V and J ends were trimmed by 1 base and 8 bases, with 8 bases remaining between them. The CDR3 is made up of 13 amino acids. The germline gives CDR1 SGHVS, CDR2 FQNEAQ. Here the CDR3 reads CASSLGFGEKLFF. The CDR3 nucleotides are TGTGCCAGCAGCTTAGGATTCGGGGAAAAACTGTTTTTT.

This clonotype was picked up many times. J is TRBJ1-2 and V is TRBV7-8, with a tentative D call TRBD1 (5 bases). CDR1 and CDR2 from the germline V gene are SGHVS and FQNEAQ. The V gene lost 1 base and the J gene lost 5 bases, with 23 bases spanning the gap. CDR3 length equals 18 residues. This chain's CDR3 is CASSLEARGQLIRYGYTF. In DNA form, the CDR3 reads TGTGCCAGCAGCTTAGAAGCTAGAGGACAACTTATAAGATATGGCTACACCTTC.

This clonotype was seen a few times. The chain carries TRBV27 and TRBJ1-6; possible D gene TRBD1, 5 bases. V was trimmed by 6 bases and J by 7 bases, leaving 16 bases between them. Germline CDR1 is MNHEY and CDR2 is SMNVEV (reference sequence). The length of the CDR3 is 15 residues. The CDR3 here is CASRSPGRENSPLHF. As DNA, the CDR3 is TGTGCCAGCAGAAGCCCGGGACGGGAAAATTCACCCCTCCACTTT.

This clonotype was seen a few times. This chain links TRBV12-3 or TRBV12-4 with TRBJ2-1; 8 bases are shared with TRBD2. V was pared by 4 bases and J by 6 bases, with 5 bases of the junction left unmatched. The CDR3 spans 14 residues. The CDR3 loop is CASSWGLVANEQFF. The CDR3 DNA sequence: TGTGCCAGCAGTTGGGGACTAGTTGCCAATGAGCAGTTCTTC.

The rearrangement joins TRBV14 to TRBJ1-1; the D is unclear. Between the trimmed V and J ends, which lost 4 bases and 8 bases, there was a span of 23 bases. CDR1 and CDR2 (germline): SGHDN, FVKESK. The CDR3 loop spans 16 amino acids. CDR3 loop: CASSPSWGDVRFEAFF. For the CDR3, the DNA is TGTGCCAGCAGCCCAAGCTGGGGAGACGTACGTTTCGAAGCTTTCTTT.

This clonotype is deemed medium-sized. The genes are TRBV4-1 and TRBJ2-1, with 9 bases lining up with TRBD1. There are 14 residues in the CDR3. CDR1 MGHRA and CDR2 YSYEKL come from the germline V gene. The V and J ends lost 4 bases and 8 bases, in that order; junction bases with no gene match: 6. CDR3 sequence: CASSPGQGSYEQFF. The CDR3 DNA sequence: TGCGCCAGCAGCCCGGGACAGGGTTCGTATGAGCAGTTCTTC.

The gene calls are TRBV20-1 and TRBJ2-4; 12 nucleotides align to TRBD1. Per the germline V gene, CDR1 is DFQATT and CDR2 is SNEGSKA (reference sequence). After removal of 7 bases from V and 4 bases from J, the junction contained 5 bases not matched to a gene. This CDR3 is 14 amino acids long. The CDR3 sequence: CSGWDRGPKNIQYF. As DNA, the CDR3 is TGCAGTGGATGGGACAGGGGGCCAAAAAACATTCAGTACTTC.

The chain uses TRBV6-5 and TRBJ2-1; either TRBD1 or TRBD2 may supply D (5 bases each). The CDR3 has 15 amino acids. Trimming stripped 0 bases from V and 5 bases from J, with 11 bases between. Per germline, CDR1 MNHEY and CDR2 SVGAGI. CDR3 in amino acids: CASSYSGELNNEQFF. CDR3 sequence (DNA): TGTGCCAGCAGTTACTCGGGGGAGTTGAACAATGAGCAGTTCTTC.

This chain uses TRBV29-1 with TRBJ2-1; no reliable D call. The length of the CDR3 is 12 residues. Trimming left V 4 bases short and J 6 bases short, with 10 bases between. Germline assignment: CDR1 SQVTM and CDR2 ANQGSEA. In DNA form, the CDR3 reads TGCAGCGTTGTGGTAGTCGGCAATGAGCAGTTCTTC. It codes for CSVVVVGNEQFF.

This clonotype occurred many times. The V and J genes are TRBV5-1 and TRBJ2-7, with a tentative D call TRBD2 (5 bases). Germline lookup yields CDR1 SGHRS and CDR2 YFSETQ. Trimming removed 4 bases from V and 7 bases from J, with 12 bases in between. The CDR3 sequence is 12 residues long. Here the CDR3 DNA reads TGCGCCAGCAGCCAAGACACGGGAGAGCAGTACTTC. Its translation: CASSQDTGEQYF.

This clonotype was counted many times. The V call is TRBV24-1, the J call TRBJ2-2; 10 positions agree with TRBD1. The V segment lost 9 bases and the J segment 6 bases; nucleotides outside the gene matches: 0. Germline values: CDR1 KGHDR, CDR2 SFDVKD. This CDR3 contains 12 residues. The CDR3 DNA is TGTGCCACCGGACAGGGGGCCGGGGAGCTGTTTTTT. Encoded protein: CATGQGAGELFF.

Only a few counts were recorded for this clonotype. The chain uses TRBV4-1 and TRBJ2-7; 9 nucleotides agree with TRBD1. After removal of 6 bases from V and 2 bases from J, the junction contained 8 bases not matched to a gene. Germline-derived CDR1 and CDR2 are MGHRA and YSYEKL. The CDR3 contains 15 residues. The DNA for the CDR3 is TGCGCCAGCAGATACTCCGGGACAGGGACCTACGAGCAGTACTTC. Its translation is CASRYSGTGTYEQYF.

The V and J genes are TRBV19 and TRBJ2-1; D gene unclear. The germline V and J ends were trimmed by 3 bases and 2 bases, with 8 bases remaining between them. Germline lookup yields CDR1 LNHDA and CDR2 SQIVND (reference sequence). This CDR3 comprises 14 residues. The CDR3: CASSMGGPYNEQFF. The CDR3 bases are TGTGCCAGTAGTATGGGTGGACCCTACAATGAGCAGTTCTTC.

The CDR3 here is CASSLWAGGTDTQYF. The CDR3 DNA reads as TGTGCCAGCAGTTTATGGGCAGGGGGAACAGATACGCAGTATTTT. J is TRBJ2-3 and V is TRBV12-3 or TRBV12-4; 7 bases are shared with TRBD1. This CDR3 region has 15 residues. The trim removed 2 bases at V and 3 bases at J, leaving 5 bases unmatched.

DNA for the CDR3: TGTGCCAGCAGCTCCATCCCGGGGTCTGAAGCTTTCTTT. Its translation: CASSSIPGSEAFF. This chain links TRBV2 with TRBJ1-1; D call uncertain. This CDR3 spans 13 amino acids. Germline V lookup: CDR1 SNHLY, CDR2 FYNNEI. The germline V and J ends were trimmed by 6 bases and 6 bases, with 14 bases remaining between them.